A single T cell receptor (beta chain) is shown here with its context. The antigen is not known. CDR1 is SGHRS and CDR2 is YFSETQ in the germline V gene. CDR3 length equals 14 residues. This sample is part of a study of T cells expressing NK-cell markers. Turning to the study itself: One of eight sequenced donors was HCMV-seronegative; the other seven were seropositive. Whole-study findings and limits: These clonotypes, the leaders elsewhere, also led the CD3+CD56-NKG2C+ fraction in a few donors.

TCRdb re-called the 5' RACE reads and catalogs CDR3 proteins one per entry, DNA excluded. The specimen's table records about 150,000 distinct CDR3 sequences. The TCR comes from a woman aged 50 to 65 in good health. The sequenced material came from blood T cells: a sorted CD56 or NKG2C T cell subset, CD4+ or CD8+ T cells, or bulk PBMC T cells (not recorded which). The chain joins TRBV5-1 to TRBJ1-3; there is no DNA to check the TCRdb D call of TRBD1. The CDR3 is CASSLRGAKNTIYF.